One sample yielded the 27 T cell receptor beta chains listed below, sequenced in a study of CD8 T cells in ankylosing spondylitis. Study conclusions and caveats: Roughly eight highly homologous variants made up a TCR beta motif that seemed to typify ankylosing spondylitis blood.

No antigen is known for these receptors. TCRdb recomputed calls from the 5' RACE reads with MiXCR, one row per CDR3 protein. The repertoire has roughly 490,000 distinct CDR3 sequences, approximately 5.3% of them found once; the top ten carry around 3.5%. What was sequenced was blood, either unsorted or a sorted T cell fraction (not recorded which). The receptors were sampled from a male donor with ankylosing spondylitis.

This clonotype was detected ten times or more. The chain is built from TRBV7-2 and TRBJ2-3; D perhaps matches TRBD2 (6 bases). Deletions cut 3 bases from V and 5 bases from J, with 15 bases between. This CDR3 spans 15 amino acids. Germline V gives CDR1 SGHTA, CDR2 FQGNSA. The CDR3 DNA reads as TGTGCCAGCAGCTTCTCTGGGGGGTCCGGAGATACGCAGTATTTT. Protein product: CASSFSGGSGDTQYF.

This clonotype was observed many times. V is TRBV20-1 and J is TRBJ1-1; possibly TRBD1 for D (5 bases). CDR3 size: 15 residues. Germline CDR1 is DFQATT and CDR2 is SNEGSKA (reference sequence). The ends were cut back, 2 bases at V and 0 bases at J, with 13 bases in the middle. The CDR3: CSARWGGVMNTEAFF. CDR3 nucleotides: TGCAGTGCTAGATGGGGGGGGGTTATGAACACTGAAGCTTTCTTT.

V is TRBV20-1 and J is TRBJ2-7, with a possible D match to TRBD2 (6 bases). CDR1 and CDR2 from the germline V gene are DFQATT and SNEGSKA (reference sequence). The CDR3 has 16 residues. Trimming left V 1 base short and J 7 bases short, with 23 bases between. The CDR3 protein is CSARVVGGVSKDEQYF. CDR3 sequence (DNA): TGCAGTGCTAGAGTTGTAGGCGGGGTATCAAAGGATGAGCAGTACTTC.

This clonotype occurred many times. The V and J genes are TRBV20-1 and TRBJ2-2; 7 nucleotides match TRBD2. Unmatched junction bases numbered 6, after V lost 6 bases and J lost 2 bases. The CDR3 length is 14 residues. Germline assignment: CDR1 DFQATT and CDR2 SNEGSKA (reference sequence). This CDR3 is CSAKSGVNTGELFF. The DNA for the CDR3 is TGCAGTGCCAAGAGCGGGGTAAACACCGGGGAGCTGTTTTTT.

This clonotype was seen many times. V is TRBV6-5 and J is TRBJ1-1; the match to TRBD1 covers 7 bases. V was clipped by 2 bases and J by 6 bases; unmatched bases: 6. This CDR3 contains 14 residues. CDR1 is MNHEY and CDR2 is SVGAGI in the germline V gene. DNA for the CDR3: TGTGCCAGCAGTTACGGAGGGGGCGCGGCTGAAGCTTTCTTT. Translated, it gives CASSYGGGAAEAFF.

Many counts were recorded for this clonotype. The chain employs TRBV28 and TRBJ2-1; D not certain. V was shortened by 6 bases and J by 4 bases, with 4 bases between the two germline ends. This CDR3 is built from 11 residues. In germline, CDR1 is MDHEN, CDR2 SYDVKM. CDR3 loop: CASRGYNEQFF. The CDR3, as DNA: TGTGCCAGCAGGGGATACAATGAGCAGTTCTTC.

The sample holds many counts of this clonotype. The J gene is TRBJ2-5, the V gene TRBV29-1; D call uncertain. CDR3 size: 12 residues. The ends were cut back, 8 bases at V and 3 bases at J, with 13 bases in the middle. CDR1 is SQVTM, CDR2 ANQGSEA, per germline. The CDR3 sequence is CSIKDGEETQYF. The CDR3 DNA is TGCAGCATCAAGGACGGTGAAGAGACCCAGTACTTC.

The rearrangement joins TRBV4-2 to TRBJ1-5; tentatively, D is TRBD1 (6 bases). This CDR3 is built from 14 residues. Germline-derived CDR1 and CDR2 are LGHNA and YNFKEQ. Trimming removed 2 bases at V and 6 bases at J, with 11 bases between. The CDR3, as DNA: TGTGCCAGCAGCCAACAGGGGAAGGGTCAGCCCCAGCATTTT. This codes for CASSQQGKGQPQHF.

This clonotype was detected ten times or more. The J gene is TRBJ1-6, the V gene TRBV7-2, with D unresolved. Germline CDR1 SGHTA, CDR2 FQGNSA. The length of the CDR3 is 13 residues. The V end lost 1 base, the J end lost 13 bases, and 11 bases lay between the germline ends. The CDR3 here is CASSLVTGRPLHF. Written as DNA, the CDR3 is TGTGCCAGCAGCTTAGTAACGGGGAGGCCCCTCCACTTT. Full variable domain (rest looked up from reference TRBV7-2 and TRBJ1-6): GAGVSQSPSNKVTEKGKDVELRCDPISGHTALYWYRQSLGQGLEFLIYFQGNSAPDKSGLPSDRFSAERTGGSVSTLTIQRTQQEDSAVYLCASSLVTGRPLHFGNGTRLTVT.

In the case of this clonotype: Possible read error: a much larger clone is one base away. The chain recombines TRBV6-1 with TRBJ2-7, with D tentatively TRBD1 (5 bases). The germline CDR1 and CDR2 sequences are MNHNS and SASEGT. The length of the CDR3 is 14 residues. This CDR3 reads CASRPRQGYYKQYF. The CDR3 DNA sequence: TGTGCCAGCAGGCCACGGCAGGGCTACTACAAGCAGTACTTC.

The table lists this clonotype with many counts. V gene TRBV4-3 combines with J gene TRBJ2-1; perhaps TRBD2 as D (5 bases). The CDR3 is made up of 14 amino acids. Germline lookup yields CDR1 LGHNA and CDR2 YSLEER. Trimming took off 4 bases at V and 4 bases at J, with 11 bases between the two ends. The CDR3 is CASSLDGVYNEQFF. The CDR3 DNA reads TGCGCCAGCAGCCTCGACGGGGTATACAATGAGCAGTTCTTC.

This clonotype appeared many times. This chain joins TRBV5-1 and TRBJ2-1; D call uncertain. Per the germline V gene, CDR1 is SGHRS and CDR2 is YFSETQ. This CDR3 is built from 16 residues. V was pared by 0 bases and J by 6 bases, with 16 bases between. CDR3 nucleotide sequence: TGCGCCAGCAGCTTGGCTTCCCCGCCGGTCATCAATGAGCAGTTCTTC. This sequence encodes CASSLASPPVINEQFF.

The rearrangement uses TRBV19 and TRBJ2-1, with TRBD2 matching over 12 bases. CDR3 size: 16 residues. The junction had 6 bases not matched to a gene; V was cut back by 6 bases and J by 3 bases. Per the germline V gene, CDR1 is LNHDA and CDR2 is SQIVND (reference sequence). Here the CDR3 DNA reads TGTGCCAGTAGGGGAGGACTAGCGGGACTCTACAATGAGCAGTTCTTC. The encoded protein is CASRGGLAGLYNEQFF. Supplemented by reference TRBV19 and TRBJ2-1, the full variable domain reads DGGITQSPKYLFRKEGQNVTLSCEQNLNHDAMYWYRQDPGQGLRLIYYSQIVNDFQKGDIAEGYSVSREKKESFPLTVTSAQKNPTAFYLCASRGGLAGLYNEQFFGPGTRLTVL.

The chain links TRBV29-1 to TRBJ2-1; D is unclear. V gave up 4 bases and J gave up 3 bases, with 10 bases separating them. CDR1 is SQVTM, CDR2 ANQGSEA, per germline. This CDR3 has 13 amino acids. CDR3 bases: TGCAGCGTTGTTGGTCCCCTCTACAATGAGCAGTTCTTC. Encoded protein: CSVVGPLYNEQFF.

Only a few counts were recorded for this clonotype. The V gene is TRBV6-2 or TRBV6-3, the J gene TRBJ1-1; TRBD1 agrees at 10 bases. The ends lost 2 bases at V and 4 bases at J; junction bases unmatched: 7. This CDR3 has 16 amino acids. Germline assignment: CDR1 MNHEY and CDR2 SVGEGT. CDR3 sequence (DNA): TGTGCCAGCAGTTACACGGGACAGGGGTTTATCACTGAAGCTTTCTTT. Protein product: CASSYTGQGFITEAFF.

This clonotype occurred many times. The V call is TRBV7-6, the J call TRBJ1-2; a weak D match, TRBD1 (6 bases). In germline, CDR1 is SGHVS, CDR2 FNYEAQ. The CDR3 spans 12 residues. V dropped 5 bases and J dropped 7 bases, with 11 bases sitting between them. The CDR3 spells CASSGRGSGYTF. CDR3 sequence (DNA): TGTGCCAGCAGCGGCAGGGGATCTGGCTACACCTTC.

To note about this clonotype: With a much larger clone just one base away, this may be a read error. The chain is built from TRBV29-1 and TRBJ2-1; the D is unclear. The CDR3 is made up of 15 amino acids. CDR1 is SQVTM and CDR2 is ANQGSEA in the germline V gene. The CDR3 bases are TGCAGCGTTGAAGATTTGACGGAAACCTACAATGAGCAGTGCTTC. Its protein product is CSVEDLTETYNEQCF.

Ten or more counts support this clonotype. V gene TRBV29-1 combines with J gene TRBJ2-7, with D possibly called TRBD1 or TRBD2 (5 bases each). This CDR3 spans 15 amino acids. CDR1 is SQVTM, CDR2 ANQGSEA, per germline. V lost 4 bases to trimming and J lost 1 base, with 17 bases between them. The CDR3 protein is CSVGVIRGVSYEQYF. The CDR3 nucleotides read TGCAGCGTTGGCGTAATAAGGGGAGTTTCCTACGAGCAGTACTTC.

Details on this clonotype: Given a much more abundant clone one base away, this may be a read error. The chain employs TRBV4-3 and TRBJ2-1, with a possible D match to TRBD2 (5 bases). Germline V gene sequence: CDR1 LGHNA, CDR2 YSLEER. The CDR3 is made up of 15 amino acids. V lost 4 bases, J lost 2 bases, and 12 bases lay in between. The CDR3 nucleotides are TGCGCCAGCAGCCCCAACCACGGGGCCTACAATGAGCAGTTCTTC. Its protein product is CASSPNHGAYNEQFF.

This clonotype was observed many times. The V call is TRBV9, the J call TRBJ1-6; D is unclear. The V gene lost 4 bases and the J gene lost 10 bases, with 12 bases spanning the gap. Germline V gene lookup returns CDR1 SGDLS and CDR2 YYNGEE. The CDR3 has 13 residues. The CDR3 region is CASSTIAGSPLHF. DNA for the CDR3: TGTGCCAGCAGCACCATCGCGGGATCACCCCTCCACTTT.

This clonotype has ten or more counts. The chain links TRBV7-9 to TRBJ2-5; D is undetermined. The length of the CDR3 is 13 residues. Between the trimmed V and J ends, which lost 5 bases and 5 bases, there was a span of 12 bases. Germline V gene sequence: CDR1 SEHNR, CDR2 FQNEAQ (reference sequence). CDR3 sequence (DNA): TGTGCCAGCAGCCCTCCCGGGTGGGAGACCCAGTACTTC. Translated, it gives CASSPPGWETQYF.

This clonotype was observed a few times. The rearrangement joins TRBV4-2 to TRBJ2-3, with TRBD2 identical over 12 bases. This CDR3 region has 17 residues. The germline V gene has CDR1 LGHNA and CDR2 YNFKEQ. Trimming took 2 bases from V and 3 from J; bases not matched to a gene: 6. DNA for the CDR3: TGTGCCAGCAGCCAAACGACTAGCGGGGGAGGGACAGATACGCAGTATTTT. Its translation is CASSQTTSGGGTDTQYF.

The sample holds many counts of this clonotype. This chain links TRBV7-2 with TRBJ2-7; tentative D call: TRBD2 (6 bases). CDR1 SGHTA and CDR2 FQGNSA come from the germline V gene. V was clipped by 5 bases and J by 3 bases, with 17 bases between them. This CDR3 region has 15 residues. CDR3 loop: CASSPDGGWDYEQYF. The DNA for the CDR3 is TGTGCCAGCAGCCCGGACGGAGGGTGGGACTACGAGCAGTACTTC.

This chain joins TRBV5-5 and TRBJ2-7; 7 nucleotides agree with TRBD2. V gave up 4 bases and J gave up 3 bases; unmatched junction bases: 10. The CDR3 contains 15 residues. Germline assignment: CDR1 SGHKS and CDR2 YYEKEE (reference sequence). CDR3 amino acids: CASSRQLGGGYEQYF. CDR3 coding DNA: TGTGCCAGCAGCCGCCAATTGGGGGGGGGCTACGAGCAGTACTTC.

This clonotype was counted at least ten times. The genes are TRBV10-1 and TRBJ1-1; D call uncertain. Germline V gene sequence: CDR1 WNHNN, CDR2 SYGVQD (reference sequence). Deletions cut 5 bases from V and 5 bases from J, with 18 bases between. This CDR3 comprises 15 residues. The CDR3 region is CASSTAREGLTEAFF. For the CDR3, the DNA is TGCGCCAGCAGTACCGCCCGTGAGGGTCTGACTGAAGCTTTCTTT.

The V gene is TRBV30, the J gene TRBJ1-2, with D tentatively TRBD1 (5 bases). Germline CDR1 is GTSNPN and CDR2 is SVGIG (reference sequence). This CDR3 spans 12 amino acids. Trimming left V 2 bases short and J 7 bases short, with 11 bases between. CDR3 in DNA: TGTGCCTGGAGTATGGGACTTGGTGGCTACACCTTC. Amino acids: CAWSMGLGGYTF.

This chain uses TRBV5-1 with TRBJ2-3; either TRBD1 or TRBD2 may fit D (5 bases each). The germline V gene has CDR1 SGHRS and CDR2 YFSETQ. V was trimmed by 0 bases and J by 4 bases, leaving 12 bases between them. The CDR3 runs 15 residues. This CDR3 reads CASSLGGDGADTQYF. CDR3 sequence (DNA): TGCGCCAGCAGCTTGGGAGGGGACGGCGCAGATACGCAGTATTTT.